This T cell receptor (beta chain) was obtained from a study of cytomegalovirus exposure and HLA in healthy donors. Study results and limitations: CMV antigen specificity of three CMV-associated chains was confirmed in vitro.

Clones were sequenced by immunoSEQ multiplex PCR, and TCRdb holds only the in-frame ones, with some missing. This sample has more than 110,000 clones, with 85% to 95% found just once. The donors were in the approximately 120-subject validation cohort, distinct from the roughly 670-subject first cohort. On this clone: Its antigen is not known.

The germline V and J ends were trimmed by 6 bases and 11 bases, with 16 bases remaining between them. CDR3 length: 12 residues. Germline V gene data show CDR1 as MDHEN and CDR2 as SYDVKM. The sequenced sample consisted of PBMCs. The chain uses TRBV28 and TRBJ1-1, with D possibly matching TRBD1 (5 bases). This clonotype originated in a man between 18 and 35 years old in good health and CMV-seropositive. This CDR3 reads CASSSRRGNAFF. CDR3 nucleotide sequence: TGTGCCAGCAGCTCCCGCCGGGGGAATGCTTTCTTT.